The 25 T cell receptor beta chains given below trace back to one sample, sequenced in a study of response to subunit inactivated influenza vaccine. TCRdb itself ran the RT-PCR reads through MiXCR, one entry per CDR3 protein. The sample has 500,000 to 550,000 distinct CDR3 sequences; around 25% are singletons. The same data also went into a second study, on T cells expressing NK-cell markers. That source reports: What made the TCR beta cDNA was 5'RACE template switching with UMIs.

The specimen comprised CD4+ T cells sorted from PBMCs, sampled 12 days after vaccination. Every receptor here comes from a man aged 50-59 years who received an inactivated influenza vaccine.

The table lists this clonotype with a few counts. The V gene is TRBV12-3 or TRBV12-4, the J gene TRBJ2-1; D remains ambiguous. This CDR3 region has 16 residues. V was cut by 4 bases and J by 0 bases, with 13 bases left in between. The CDR3 DNA reads TGTGCCAGCAGTTATTCTCGAAGGAGCTCCTACAATGAGCAGTTCTTC. As protein: CASSYSRRSSYNEQFF.

V gene TRBV12-3 or TRBV12-4 combines with J gene TRBJ1-1, with D perhaps matching TRBD1 (6 bases). The CDR3 consists of 14 residues. The V and J ends lost 6 bases and 3 bases respectively, with 14 bases between them. As DNA, the CDR3 is TGTGCCAGCAGACCCCAGAGGGGGGACACTGAAGCTTTCTTT. Translating it yields CASRPQRGDTEAFF.

This clonotype was counted only a few times. The chain combines TRBV7-8 with TRBJ2-7; TRBD1 agrees at 9 bases. CDR3 length equals 16 residues. The V gene's germline CDR1 is SGHVS and CDR2 FQNEAQ. V gave up 1 base and J gave up 5 bases; unmatched junction bases: 9. This chain's CDR3 is CASSLVGTGSNDEQYF. CDR3 nucleotide sequence: TGTGCCAGCAGCTTAGTTGGGACAGGGAGTAACGACGAGCAGTACTTC.

In this sample, this clonotype turned up many times. This chain uses TRBV7-9 with TRBJ2-3; D is ambiguous. Germline V gene sequence: CDR1 SEHNR, CDR2 FQNEAQ (reference sequence). Between the trimmed V and J ends, which lost 5 bases and 2 bases, there was a span of 11 bases. The CDR3 length is 14 residues. CDR3 in DNA: TGTGCCAGCAGCCCCGACCTGTCCACAGATACGCAGTATTTT. This sequence encodes CASSPDLSTDTQYF.

This clonotype turned up a few times. CDR3 nucleotide sequence: TGTGCCAGCAGCCTCCCGACAGGGAGCGGATACAATGAGCAGTTCTTC. Encoded protein: CASSLPTGSGYNEQFF. The gene calls are TRBV7-9 and TRBJ2-1, with 7 bases fitting TRBD1. Germline CDR1 and CDR2: SEHNR and FQNEAQ (reference sequence). J was trimmed by 4 bases and V by 5 bases; bases with no gene match: 11. This CDR3 comprises 16 residues. The full variable domain, with the rest looked up from reference TRBV7-9 and TRBJ2-1, is DTGVSQNPRHKITKRGQNVTFRCDPISEHNRLYWYRQTLGQGPEFLTYFQNEAQLEKSRLLSDRFSAERPKGSFSTLEIQRTEQGDSAMYLCASSLPTGSGYNEQFFGPGTRLTVL.

J is TRBJ1-2 and V is TRBV12-3 or TRBV12-4, with 7 bases fitting TRBD1. The CDR3 length is 15 residues. The V gene end was trimmed by 5 bases and the J gene end by 6 bases; junction bases not matched to a gene: 12. CDR3 nucleotides: TGTGCCAGCAGTCAACGTCCAGGGGGTATGGATGGCTACACCTTC. Residues: CASSQRPGGMDGYTF.

The rearrangement uses TRBV2 and TRBJ2-3; tentative D call: TRBD2 (6 bases). This CDR3 spans 15 amino acids. Germline CDR1 SNHLY, CDR2 FYNNEI. Trimming cost V 7 bases and J 0 bases, with 14 bases left between them. CDR3 in amino acids: CASKSRSGSTDTQYF. CDR3 DNA sequence: TGTGCCAGCAAGTCTCGTAGCGGAAGCACAGATACGCAGTATTTT.

The V gene is TRBV14, the J gene TRBJ1-1; D gene uncertain. V gave up 0 bases and J gave up 0 bases, with 5 bases separating them. CDR3 length: 14 residues. Germline V gene sequence: CDR1 SGHDN, CDR2 FVKESK. For the CDR3, the DNA is TGTGCCAGCAGCCAAGATTACGTGAACACTGAAGCTTTCTTT. Translation: CASSQDYVNTEAFF.

About this clonotype itself: The junction and the germline gene differ at one end; a read error may be behind it. This chain uses TRBV9 with TRBJ2-3, with D perhaps matching TRBD1 (5 bases). The germline CDR1 and CDR2 sequences are SGDLS and YYNGEE. The CDR3 totals 14 residues. The CDR3 sequence: CASTVGARGDTQYF. The CDR3 bases are TGTGCCAGCACCGTAGGGGCCCGTGGGGATACGCAGTATTTT.

The V call is TRBV20-1, the J call TRBJ2-6, with unresolved D. This CDR3 is built from 14 residues. The V gene lost 3 bases and the J gene lost 0 bases, with 6 bases spanning the gap. CDR1 DFQATT and CDR2 SNEGSKA come from the germline V gene (reference sequence). The CDR3 sequence is CSASMDSGANVLTF. The DNA for the CDR3 is TGCAGTGCTAGCATGGACTCTGGGGCCAACGTCCTGACTTTC.

This clonotype was seen a few times. The chain carries TRBV10-3 and TRBJ2-7; 12 positions match TRBD1. This CDR3 has 15 amino acids. The J segment lost 2 bases and the V segment lost 4 bases, leaving 3 bases of the junction unmatched. CDR1 and CDR2 (germline): ENHRY, SYGVKD. The CDR3 bases are TGTGCCATCAGTGCCGGGACAGGGGGCACCTACGAGCAGTACTTC. Encoded protein: CAISAGTGGTYEQYF.

The chain recombines TRBV7-2 with TRBJ2-1; 11 bases align to TRBD1. V shed 5 bases and J 4 bases; nucleotides not matched to a gene: 4. Germline assignment: CDR1 SGHTA and CDR2 FQGNSA. The length of the CDR3 is 15 residues. For the CDR3, the DNA is TGTGCCAGCAGCGAGGGACAGGGGGTGTACAATGAGCAGTTCTTC. It yields the protein CASSEGQGVYNEQFF.

Only a few counts were recorded for this clonotype. The V gene is TRBV5-1, the J gene TRBJ2-2; D gene uncertain. This CDR3 region has 15 residues. V was trimmed by 0 bases and J by 1 base, leaving 7 bases between them. Germline V lookup: CDR1 SGHRS, CDR2 YFSETQ. The CDR3 DNA is TGCGCCAGCAGCTTGGGTCAGGTGAACACCGGGGAGCTGTTTTTT. Translated, it gives CASSLGQVNTGELFF.

The rearrangement joins TRBV6-1 to TRBJ2-1; a weak D match, TRBD2 (6 bases). V dropped 5 bases and J dropped 0 bases, with 14 bases sitting between them. The CDR3 spans 16 residues. Germline V gives CDR1 MNHNS, CDR2 SASEGT. The CDR3 reads CASSPTGTDSYNEQFF. DNA for the CDR3: TGTGCCAGCAGTCCCACCGGGACTGACTCCTACAATGAGCAGTTCTTC.

V and J are TRBV7-2 and TRBJ2-1; D might be TRBD2 (5 bases). Germline V gene lookup returns CDR1 SGHTA and CDR2 FQGNSA. The CDR3 spans 15 residues. Trimming removed 4 bases at V and 2 bases at J, with 12 bases between. CDR3 bases: TGTGCCAGCAGCTCAGTCCGGCGGGCCTACAATGAGCAGTTCTTC. This sequence encodes CASSSVRRAYNEQFF.

The chain employs TRBV20-1 and TRBJ2-1; TRBD2 aligns across 14 bases. Germline CDR1 reads DFQATT; CDR2 reads SNEGSKA (reference sequence). The CDR3 covers 15 residues. V shed 6 bases and J 6 bases; nucleotides not matched to a gene: 7. The CDR3: CSAPGTSGSFNEQFF. Written as DNA, the CDR3 is TGCAGTGCCCCCGGGACTAGCGGGAGTTTCAATGAGCAGTTCTTC.

V usage is TRBV7-2 and J usage is TRBJ1-5, with 7 bases aligning to TRBD1. Per germline, CDR1 SGHTA and CDR2 FQGNSA. V shed 0 bases and J 2 bases; nucleotides not matched to a gene: 16. This CDR3 has 20 amino acids. The CDR3 DNA follows: TGTGCCAGCAGCTTAGCGTTTCACCAGGGGGTCCCGTTGGGCAATCAGCCCCAGCATTTT. The encoded protein is CASSLAFHQGVPLGNQPQHF.

This clonotype was seen only a few times. V is TRBV29-1 and J is TRBJ2-7; unclear D gene. Per germline, CDR1 SQVTM and CDR2 ANQGSEA. V lost 2 bases and J 2 bases, leaving 19 bases between the germline ends. The CDR3 loop spans 16 amino acids. The CDR3 here is CSVEIPIGPAAYEQYF. In DNA, the CDR3 is TGCAGCGTTGAAATCCCGATAGGGCCTGCTGCCTACGAGCAGTACTTC.

This sequence joins TRBV7-6 and TRBJ2-1, with D unresolved. Germline V gene sequence: CDR1 SGHVS, CDR2 FNYEAQ. Between the trimmed V and J ends, which lost 2 bases and 6 bases, there was a span of 17 bases. The CDR3 extends over 16 amino acids. The CDR3 protein is CASSLSYRKTSNEQFF. Here the CDR3 DNA reads TGTGCCAGCAGCTTATCCTATCGGAAAACCTCCAATGAGCAGTTCTTC.

This clonotype was seen a few times. The chain is built from TRBV6-2 or TRBV6-3 and TRBJ2-3; D may match TRBD1 or TRBD2 (6 bases each). CDR3 length equals 21 residues. The V end was cut by 0 bases, the J end by 0 bases, with 25 bases between. Looked up from germline, CDR1 is MNHEY and CDR2 is SVGEGT. The CDR3: CASSYSRFGGRGANSTDTQYF. The CDR3 bases are TGTGCCAGCAGTTACTCGCGTTTCGGGGGCAGAGGGGCGAATAGCACAGATACGCAGTATTTT.

V usage is TRBV3-1 and J usage is TRBJ1-1; the D gene is possibly TRBD1 (6 bases). Germline V gene data show CDR1 as LGHDT and CDR2 as YNNKEL (reference sequence). This CDR3 is built from 14 residues. V dropped 6 bases and J dropped 0 bases, with 11 bases sitting between them. CDR3 DNA sequence: TGTGCCAGCAGGCCCGGGGGCATGAACACTGAAGCTTTCTTT. Amino acid sequence: CASRPGGMNTEAFF. The variable domain in full, completed from reference TRBV3-1 and TRBJ1-1, reads DTAVSQTPKYLVTQMGNDKSIKCEQNLGHDTMYWYKQDSKKFLKIMFSYNNKELIINETVPNRFSPKSPDKAHLNLHINSLELGDSAVYFCASRPGGMNTEAFFGQGTRLTVV.

This clonotype was found a few times. The chain couples TRBV6-2 or TRBV6-3 to TRBJ2-1; D is perhaps TRBD1 (6 bases). V lost 5 bases and J lost 0, with 11 bases in between. CDR1 and CDR2 from the germline V gene are MNHEY and SVGEGT. The CDR3 extends over 15 amino acids. The CDR3 DNA reads as TGTGCCAGCAGTCGGGACAAGAGCTCCTACAATGAGCAGTTCTTC. Its protein product is CASSRDKSSYNEQFF.

The rearrangement joins TRBV20-1 to TRBJ2-4, with D unresolved. Germline CDR1 and CDR2: DFQATT and SNEGSKA (reference sequence). Deletions cut 3 bases from V and 0 bases from J, with 9 bases between. The CDR3 consists of 14 residues. For the CDR3, the DNA is TGCAGTGCTAGCATCGCGCCAGCCAAAAACATTCAGTACTTC. The encoded protein is CSASIAPAKNIQYF.

Regarding this clonotype: The junction departs from the called germline gene at one end, perhaps through a read error. The chain has TRBV7-7 and TRBJ2-7; D perhaps matches TRBD2 (6 bases). Germline CDR1 is SSHAT and CDR2 is FNYEAQ (reference sequence). This CDR3 is 15 amino acids long. This chain's CDR3 is CASSRGTESSYEQYF. The DNA for the CDR3 is TGTGCTAGCAGCCGGGGGACGGAGAGCTCCTACGAGCAGTACTTC.

V is TRBV7-2 and J is TRBJ2-2; D is possibly TRBD2 (7 bases). This CDR3 is 15 amino acids long. The germline V gene has CDR1 SGHTA and CDR2 FQGNSA. Trimming removed 5 bases from V and 4 bases from J, with 14 bases in between. The CDR3 spells CASSPVAGATGELFF. The CDR3 DNA follows: TGTGCCAGCAGCCCCGTGGCGGGGGCCACCGGGGAGCTGTTTTTT.